These 21 T cell receptor beta chains share one sample of origin, sequenced in a study of read filtering for tumor transcriptome and immune sequencing. The library was built from around 0.4 ug RNA with molecular barcoded adaptors for alpha/delta and beta/gamma chains. MiXCR, run by TCRdb on the reads, gives a single entry per CDR3 protein. This table holds 90,000 or so distinct CDR3 sequences, roughly 21% found once. Source material: a population of CD138-negative cells sorted from bone marrow. All receptors come from a donor aged 40 or over with multiple myeloma.

Many counts were recorded for this clonotype. This chain uses TRBV5-1 with TRBJ1-4; no firm D call. V was clipped by 4 bases and J by 4 bases, with 11 bases between them. Germline V gene data show CDR1 as SGHRS and CDR2 as YFSETQ. This CDR3 is 14 amino acids long. The CDR3 coding sequence is TGCGCCAGCAGCGATGACGGCTATAATGAAAAACTGTTTTTT. Translation gives CASSDDGYNEKLFF.

This clonotype has ten or more counts. The rearrangement joins TRBV6-2 or TRBV6-3 to TRBJ1-1, with 8 bases lining up with TRBD1. J lost 8 bases, V lost 5 bases, and 4 bases had no gene match. The CDR3 runs 12 residues. Germline V gives CDR1 MNHEY, CDR2 SVGEGT. CDR3 loop: CASSRWTGEAFF. The DNA of the CDR3 is TGTGCCAGCAGTCGATGGACAGGGGAAGCTTTCTTT.

This clonotype occurred many times. The chain links TRBV7-9 to TRBJ2-1, with TRBD1 matching over 8 bases. The CDR3 is made up of 13 amino acids. Per germline, CDR1 SEHNR and CDR2 FQNEAQ (reference sequence). V dropped 4 bases and J dropped 9; count of bases not matched to a gene: 5. The DNA of the CDR3 is TGTGCCAGCAGCTGGGGACAGGCGGGTGAGCAGTTCTTC. Its protein is CASSWGQAGEQFF.

Ten or more counts support this clonotype. The chain employs TRBV11-3 and TRBJ1-2; no firm D call. CDR1 SGHNT and CDR2 YENEEA come from the germline V gene. With 8 bases removed from V and 4 bases from J, the gap between germline ends came to 14 bases. CDR3 size: 13 residues. The CDR3 loop reads CASRRALLYGYTF. In DNA form, the CDR3 reads TGTGCCAGCCGAAGGGCTCTCCTCTATGGCTACACCTTC.

This clonotype occurred once. A clone one base away is much larger, so this may be a read error. Likely a read error: the CDR3 ends without its conserved phenylalanine or tryptophan. This chain links TRBV5-6 with TRBJ2-1, with D possibly being TRBD1 or TRBD2 (5 bases each). The V end was cut by 0 bases, the J end by 0 bases, with 7 bases between. This CDR3 has 15 amino acids. Germline lookup yields CDR1 SGHDT and CDR2 YYEEEE. In DNA form, the CDR3 reads TGTGCCAGCAGCTTGGGGGGGATCTCCTACAATGAGCAGTTCCTC. It encodes CASSLGGISYNEQFL.

This clonotype occurred many times. The rearrangement links TRBV5-1 to TRBJ2-5; 7 positions agree with TRBD1. The V segment lost 0 bases and the J segment 1 base; nucleotides outside the gene matches: 0. The CDR3 is made up of 14 amino acids. Looked up from germline, CDR1 is SGHRS and CDR2 is YFSETQ. CDR3 nucleotides: TGCGCCAGCAGCTTGGGGACAGGCCAAGAGACCCAGTACTTC. Encoded protein: CASSLGTGQETQYF.

This clonotype was observed many times. V and J are TRBV4-2 and TRBJ2-1; TRBD2 aligns across 7 bases. There are 13 residues in the CDR3. V was clipped by 2 bases and J by 9 bases; unmatched bases: 4. CDR1 is LGHNA, CDR2 YNFKEQ, per germline. The CDR3, as DNA: TGTGCCAGCAGCCAATTGGGGGGGGGTGAGCAGTTCTTC. It is translated as CASSQLGGGEQFF.

This clonotype was seen at least ten times. The rearrangement joins TRBV21-1 to TRBJ1-1. TRBV21-1 is reported as a pseudogene. This CDR3 has 16 residues. The CDR3 nucleotides are TGTGCCAGCAGCAAAGGGGAACAAGGGCCCGACACTGAAGCTTTCTTT. It specifies CASSKGEQGPDTEAFF.

This chain links TRBV19 with TRBJ2-3, with D perhaps being TRBD1 or TRBD2 (5 bases each). The CDR3 totals 15 residues. The germline CDR1 and CDR2 sequences are LNHDA and SQIVND (reference sequence). V lost 3 bases to trimming and J lost 8 bases, with 18 bases between them. CDR3 sequence reads: CASSINTGTDPTQYF. In DNA, the CDR3 is TGTGCCAGTAGTATCAATACGGGGACCGACCCTACGCAGTATTTT.

This clonotype has ten or more counts. The genes are TRBV2 and TRBJ2-3; no reliable D call. CDR1 and CDR2 (germline): SNHLY, FYNNEI. Between the trimmed V and J ends, which lost 6 bases and 1 base, there was a span of 2 bases. This CDR3 comprises 11 residues. In DNA form, the CDR3 reads TGTGCCAGCAGGGGCACAGATACGCAGTATTTT. Translated: CASRGTDTQYF.

For this clonotype: A much larger clonotype is one base distant, so this may be a read error. This chain links TRBV15 with TRBJ2-7, with 8 nucleotides matching TRBD2. CDR3 length equals 16 residues. Germline CDR1 and CDR2: LNHNV and YYDKDF (reference sequence). The CDR3: CAASRLTGTSSYEQYF. DNA of the CDR3: TGTGCCGCCAGCAGATTAACCGGGACTAGCTCCTACGAGCAGTACTTC.

This clonotype has a handful of counts. One base away lies a much larger clone, so this may be a sequencing read error. The chain employs TRBV28 and TRBJ2-3; TRBD2 agrees at 8 bases. This CDR3 is built from 15 residues. The germline CDR1 and CDR2 sequences are MDHEN and SYDVKM. For the CDR3, the DNA is TGTGTCAGCAGTACAAGCGGGGGTAGCACAGATACGCAGTATTTT. Protein sequence: CVSSTSGGSTDTQYF.

This clonotype was found many times. The J gene is TRBJ2-1, the V gene TRBV2; D is uncertain. Trimming took 3 bases from V and 8 from J, leaving 8 bases between them. Germline loops: CDR1 SNHLY, CDR2 FYNNEI. This CDR3 spans 12 amino acids. The CDR3 protein is CASSDQIYEQFF. As DNA, the CDR3 is TGTGCCAGCAGTGATCAGATCTATGAGCAGTTCTTC.

This clonotype appeared many times. This rearrangement joins TRBV7-9 to TRBJ1-1; D gene ambiguous. CDR1 is SEHNR, CDR2 FQNEAQ, per germline (reference sequence). The CDR3 loop spans 13 amino acids. Deletions cut 7 bases from V and 4 bases from J, with 13 bases between. This chain's CDR3 is CASTPSPGTEAFF. CDR3 in DNA: TGTGCCAGCACCCCCTCGCCGGGCACTGAAGCTTTCTTT.

This clonotype was seen repeatedly, ten times or more. The V and J genes are TRBV24-1 and TRBJ2-4, with 9 positions matching TRBD2. The CDR3 spans 16 residues. The germline gives CDR1 KGHDR, CDR2 SFDVKD. The J segment lost 5 bases and the V segment lost 2 bases, leaving 6 bases of the junction unmatched. This CDR3 reads CATSDSAGGRQNIQYF. The CDR3 DNA reads TGTGCCACCAGTGATTCAGCGGGGGGCCGACAAAACATTCAGTACTTC.

This clonotype was recorded once. At one end the junction does not follow the germline gene, possibly because of a read error. The chain employs TRBV20-1 and TRBJ1-4; unclear D gene. The CDR3 contains 14 residues. CDR1 and CDR2 (germline): DFQATT, SNEGSKA (reference sequence). The CDR3 here is CNAREPGIDEKLFF. Here the CDR3 DNA reads TGCAATGCTAGAGAGCCTGGGATCGATGAAAAACTGTTTTTT.

This clonotype was seen only a few times. The DNA of the CDR3 is TGCAGTGCTAGAGAAAGTCCGGCTAACTATGGCTACACCTTC. Amino acid sequence: CSARESPANYGYTF. The gene calls are TRBV20-1 and TRBJ1-2; D gene ambiguous. Germline CDR1 and CDR2: DFQATT and SNEGSKA (reference sequence). The V and J ends lost 0 bases and 0 bases respectively, with 8 bases between them. CDR3 length: 14 amino acids.

There are many counts of this clonotype. The chain uses TRBV30 and TRBJ2-5, with D hard to call. Germline V CDR1 and CDR2: GTSNPN, SVGIG (reference sequence). This CDR3 has 13 residues. V was clipped by 7 bases and J by 1 base, with 13 bases between them. Here the CDR3 DNA reads TGTGCCTCCGGCTGGGGTTTCCAAGAGACCCAGTACTTC. This encodes CASGWGFQETQYF.

This clonotype was seen once. A much larger clone is a single base away; this may be a read error. The gene calls are TRBV29-1 and TRBJ1-2; 10 positions agree with TRBD1. Germline CDR1 is SQVTM and CDR2 is ANQGSEA. CDR3 size: 16 residues. Losses at the gene ends were 7 bases for V and 6 bases for J; bases not matched to a gene: 17. CDR3 sequence reads: CSAPPGTGETSHGYTF. The CDR3 DNA sequence: TGCAGCGCACCGCCTGGGACAGGGGAGACTAGCCATGGCTACACCTTC.

This clonotype came up many times. The rearrangement joins TRBV28 to TRBJ1-1; 7 bases are a match to TRBD1. CDR1 is MDHEN and CDR2 is SYDVKM in the germline V gene. J lost 7 bases, V lost 7 bases, and 3 bases had no gene match. The CDR3 has 11 amino acids. For the CDR3, the DNA is TGTGCCAGCAAGGGGACAGTTGAAGCTTTCTTT. Its protein is CASKGTVEAFF. The complete variable domain, with remaining parts taken from reference TRBV28 and TRBJ1-1, reads DVKVTQSSRYLVKRTGEKVFLECVQDMDHENMFWYRQDPGLGLRLIYFSYDVKMKEKGDIPEGYSVSREKKERFSLILESASTNQTSMYLCASKGTVEAFFGQGTRLTVV.

V is TRBV19 and J is TRBJ2-1; D may be TRBD2 (5 bases). V shed 8 bases and J shed 3 bases, with 5 bases lying between them. CDR1 and CDR2 from the germline V gene are LNHDA and SQIVND (reference sequence). This CDR3 is 11 amino acids long. The CDR3: CASEGYNEQFF. The CDR3 region has the DNA TGTGCCAGTGAGGGCTACAATGAGCAGTTCTTC.